The clone carrying this T cell receptor beta chain has a count of ten or more. As yet, its antigen is unknown. One entry per CDR3 protein results from TCRdb running MiXCR on the RACE reads. The repertoire holds 300,000 to 450,000 distinct CDR3 sequences, with around 5% as singletons. CDR3 length: 13 amino acids. In germline, CDR1 is SNHLY, CDR2 FYNNEI. Trimming took 2 bases from V and 5 from J, leaving 9 bases between them. The sample comes from a study of human T cells and chemical hapten exposure. Study outcomes and limitations: Alopecia in the donors means their immune response may deviate from healthy people's. Expanded TCRs formed significantly more large CDR3 similarity clusters than controls.

Stated time point: patch test 1, 2 weeks after DPC sensitization. Treatment denoted: therapeutic diphenylcyclopropenone sensitization with weekly scalp DPC. The sequence was collected from a woman aged 45-65 years with alopecia areata. Some clones in this sample may be carry-over from other donors' samples. This material consisted of whole blood, taken in connection with sensitization to the hapten diphenylcyclopropenone (DPC). V gene TRBV2 combines with J gene TRBJ2-5; D gene unclear. The CDR3 sequence: CASSERRLETQYF. DNA of the CDR3: TGTGCCAGCAGTGAACGGCGTTTGGAGACCCAGTACTTC.